This T cell receptor beta chain emerged from a study of T cell changes during pregnancy in multiple sclerosis. Repertoires were generated with immunoSEQ multiplex PCR, while TCRdb's copy carries only in-frame clones and drops some. Among 90,000 or so clones listed, around 94% were seen once. The germline V gene has CDR1 GTSNPN and CDR2 SVGIG (reference sequence). V dropped 8 bases and J dropped 2; count of bases not matched to a gene: 6. This CDR3 is built from 14 residues. The chain employs TRBV30 and TRBJ2-6; 7 bases agree with TRBD1. The sample in question was peripheral blood, obtained after pregnancy. The receptor was isolated from a female donor in good health, enrolled as a control in a pregnancy study. This CDR3 is CAGLDRAGANVLTF. DNA for the CDR3: TGTGCCGGATTAGACAGGGCTGGGGCCAACGTCCTGACTTTC.